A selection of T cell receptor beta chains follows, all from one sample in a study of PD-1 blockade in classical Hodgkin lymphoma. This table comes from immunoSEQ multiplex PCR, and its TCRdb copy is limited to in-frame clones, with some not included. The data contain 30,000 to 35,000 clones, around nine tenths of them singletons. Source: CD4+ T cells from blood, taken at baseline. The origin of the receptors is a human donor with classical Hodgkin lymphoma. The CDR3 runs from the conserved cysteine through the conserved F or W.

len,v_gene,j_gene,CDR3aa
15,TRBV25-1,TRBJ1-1,CASARYSGVGTEAFF
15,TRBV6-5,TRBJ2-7,CASSRPGLAAYEQYF
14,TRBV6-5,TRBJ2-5,CASSYLVQKETQYF
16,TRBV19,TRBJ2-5,CASSIQGGGGQETQYF
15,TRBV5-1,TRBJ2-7,CASSLQGQVYHEQYF
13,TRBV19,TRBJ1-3,CASSLRPENTIYF
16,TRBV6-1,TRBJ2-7,CASSGSGSPPFYEQYF
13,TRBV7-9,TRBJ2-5,CASSPISGETQYF
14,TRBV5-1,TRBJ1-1,CASSLDGANTEAFF
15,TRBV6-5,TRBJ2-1,CASSPLRAGANEQFF
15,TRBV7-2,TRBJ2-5,CASSKRFGATETQYF
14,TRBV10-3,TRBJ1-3,CAIWDWGPGNTIYF